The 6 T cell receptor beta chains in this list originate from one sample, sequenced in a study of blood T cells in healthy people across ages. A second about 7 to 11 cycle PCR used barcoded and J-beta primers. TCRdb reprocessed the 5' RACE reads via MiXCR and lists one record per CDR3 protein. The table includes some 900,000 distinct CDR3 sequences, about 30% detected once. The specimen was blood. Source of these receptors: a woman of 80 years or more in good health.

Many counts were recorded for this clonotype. This CDR3 reads CASSGTGSTATNYGYTF. CDR3 in DNA: TGTGCCAGCAGTGGGACAGGCTCCACAGCGACTAACTATGGCTACACCTTC. The chain couples TRBV6-1 to TRBJ1-2; 7 nucleotides agree with TRBD1. Germline CDR1 is MNHNS and CDR2 is SASEGT. V lost 4 bases, J lost 0 bases, and 11 bases stayed unmatched. The CDR3 length is 17 residues.

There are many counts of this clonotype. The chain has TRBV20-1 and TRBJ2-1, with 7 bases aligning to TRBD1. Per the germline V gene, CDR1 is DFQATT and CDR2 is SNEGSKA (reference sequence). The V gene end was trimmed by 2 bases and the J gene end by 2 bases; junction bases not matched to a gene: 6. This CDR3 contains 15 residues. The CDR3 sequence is CSARSVRGPYNEQFF. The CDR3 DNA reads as TGCAGTGCTAGATCAGTTAGGGGGCCCTACAATGAGCAGTTCTTC.

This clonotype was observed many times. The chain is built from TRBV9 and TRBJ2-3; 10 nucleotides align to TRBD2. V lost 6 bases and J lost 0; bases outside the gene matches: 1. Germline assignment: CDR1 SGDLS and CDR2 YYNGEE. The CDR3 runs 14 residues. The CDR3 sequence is CASNSGGSTDTQYF. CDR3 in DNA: TGTGCCAGCAATAGCGGGGGGAGCACAGATACGCAGTATTTT.

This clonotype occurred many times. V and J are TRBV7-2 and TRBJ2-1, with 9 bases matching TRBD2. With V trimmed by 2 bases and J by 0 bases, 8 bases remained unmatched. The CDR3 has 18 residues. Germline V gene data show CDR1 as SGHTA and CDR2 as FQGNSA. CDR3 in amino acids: CASSLKRGAFSSYNEQFF. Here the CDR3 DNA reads TGTGCCAGCAGCTTAAAGCGGGGGGCCTTTAGCTCCTACAATGAGCAGTTCTTC.

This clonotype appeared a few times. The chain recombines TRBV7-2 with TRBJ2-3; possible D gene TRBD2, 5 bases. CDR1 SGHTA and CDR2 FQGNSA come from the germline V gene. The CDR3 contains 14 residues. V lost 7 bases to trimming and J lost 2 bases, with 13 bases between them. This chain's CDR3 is CASKRMGNTDTQYF. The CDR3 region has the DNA TGTGCCAGCAAGCGGATGGGTAACACAGATACGCAGTATTTT.

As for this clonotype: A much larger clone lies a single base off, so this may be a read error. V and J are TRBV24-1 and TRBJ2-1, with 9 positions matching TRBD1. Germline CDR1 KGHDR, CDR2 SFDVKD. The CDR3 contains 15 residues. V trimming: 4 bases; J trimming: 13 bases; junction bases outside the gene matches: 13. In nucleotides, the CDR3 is TGTGCCACCAGTGAACCGGACAGGGGACAAGAGACCCAGTTCTTC. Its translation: CATSEPDRGQETQFF.